The following is a TCR beta chain sequence with its context. Its antigen is unidentified. Through a sample-barcoded 5' primer and a J-beta primer mix, a second PCR was run for roughly 6 to 11 cycles. Each of the samples gave a minimum of 2.5 million paired-end reads that contained CDR3. TCRdb reprocessed the 5' RACE reads via MiXCR and lists one record per CDR3 protein. The sample lists over a million distinct CDR3 sequences; less than 25% were seen once. This CDR3 contains 15 residues. Trimming at V came to 4 bases and at J to 2 bases, leaving 9 bases not matched to a gene. Germline V gene data show CDR1 as DFQATT and CDR2 as SNEGSKA (reference sequence). The sample originates from a study of blood T cells in healthy people across ages. Findings and limits, study-wide: Older individuals had lower TCR beta diversity per million T cells (the decline was roughly linear).

This sample was shared with a second study, whose subject was T cells of mothers and their children. As that study records: Three healthy Caucasian mothers and their six children were the donors.

The TCR was taken from a girl aged 2 to 9 in good health. V and J are TRBV20-1 and TRBJ2-3; 7 bases fit TRBD1. The sample taken for sequencing was blood. The CDR3 here is CSAINSGTDTDTQYF. For the CDR3, the DNA is TGCAGTGCTATAAACTCCGGGACAGACACAGATACGCAGTATTTT.